This TCR beta chain was retrieved from a study of blood T cell repertoires in COVID-19. Study at large: From the United States, Italy and Spain came samples of acute and convalescent COVID-19. From T cells, B-cell-depleted T cells, or PBMCs came the material, which was cDNA or gDNA.

The CDR3 length is 12 residues. The germline V gene encodes CDR1 SGDLS and CDR2 YYNGEE. In the study's own analysis: Amplified reference gene primers provided the basis for estimating nucleated cell counts. Generated by immunoSEQ multiplex PCR, the TCRdb table keeps only in-frame clones and is missing some. That table is the source of V, J and clone size, and D and trimming were worked out from the DNA. The data contain fewer than 90,000 clones, approximately 86% of them singletons. The sequencing input was peripheral blood. This clonotype was obtained from a woman older than 75 with active or convalescent COVID-19. This sequence joins TRBV9 and TRBJ1-1; D ambiguous. The chain's CDR3 is CPRNSPNTEAFF. CDR3 bases: TGTCCCCGGAACAGTCCAAACACTGAAGCTTTCTTT. The entire variable domain, with the rest obtained from reference TRBV9 and TRBJ1-1, is as follows: DSGVTQTPKHLITATGQRVTLRCSPRSGDLSVYWYQQSLDQGLQFLIQYYNGEERAKGNILERFSAQQFPDLHSELNLSSLELGDSALYFCPRNSPNTEAFFGQGTRLTVV.